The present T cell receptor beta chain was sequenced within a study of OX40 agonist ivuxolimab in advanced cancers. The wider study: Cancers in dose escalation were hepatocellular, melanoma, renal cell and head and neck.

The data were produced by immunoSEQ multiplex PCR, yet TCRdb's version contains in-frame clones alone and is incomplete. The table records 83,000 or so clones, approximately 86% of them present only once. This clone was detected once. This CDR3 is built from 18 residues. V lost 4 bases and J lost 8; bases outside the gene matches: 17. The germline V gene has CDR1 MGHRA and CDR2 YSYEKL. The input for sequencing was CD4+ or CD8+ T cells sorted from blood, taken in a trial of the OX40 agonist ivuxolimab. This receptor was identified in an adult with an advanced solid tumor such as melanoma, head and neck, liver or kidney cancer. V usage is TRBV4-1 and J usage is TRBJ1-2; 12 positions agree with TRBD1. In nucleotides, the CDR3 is TGCGCCAGCAGCCCTCGAGACTCCCCGGGACAGGGGGCGGGCGGCTACACCTTC. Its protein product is CASSPRDSPGQGAGGYTF.